This T cell receptor beta chain was observed in a study of T cells in Graves' hyperthyroidism and ophthalmopathy (dated by TCRdb to about 2019). General notes on the study: Peripheral blood was collected at initial diagnosis, before any treatment. Prospective prediction of ophthalmopathy was tested in an independent validation cohort consisting of some 19 hyperthyroidism patients and around 16 patients who later progressed to ophthalmopathy. The paper reports TCR Vbeta CDR3 sequencing of some 140 peripheral blood samples: approximately 41 ophthalmopathy, fewer than 80 hyperthyroidism and around 17 progressor patients. Thyroid tissue and blood T-cell repertoires from about six Graves' hyperthyroidism patients were also compared in the study. To identify TCR V-J signatures that set the groups apart, the researchers used a discovery cohort of 100 or so patients, made up of 40 to 45 with Graves' ophthalmopathy and some 55 with stable Graves' hyperthyroidism. After sampling, hyperthyroidism patients received methimazole starting at 30 mg daily, and ophthalmopathy patients received high-dose intravenous methylprednisolone. The approximately 100 discovery patients were randomly split 7:3 into training and test sets.

Hyperthyroidism patients were aged 18 to 65 years and newly diagnosed, with disease duration of less than 2 months. Any patient with an uncontrolled infection, another autoimmune disease, pregnancy or lactation was excluded. Diagnoses were established on the basis of clinical symptoms, serum thyroxine and TRAb, thyroid ultrasound, and orbital computed tomography. Blood from progressor patients was drawn when they were first diagnosed with hyperthyroidism, before any ophthalmopathy symptoms appeared. PBMCs were separated from roughly 9.3 ml of fresh peripheral blood using Ficoll-Paque density gradient centrifugation. Patients classed as progressors first received a Graves' hyperthyroidism diagnosis and then went on to develop ophthalmopathy during follow-up. Trizol reagent was used to extract total RNA, and RNA quality was then checked on an Agilent 2100 Bioanalyzer. Its CDR3 holds 12 amino acids, cysteine through phenylalanine. This entry keeps only the CDR3 DNA: 36 bases, framed from base 1. The germline ends are 8 bases apart after V is trimmed by 5 bases and J by 9 bases. The germline V gene yields SGHNT for CDR1 and YENEEA for CDR2.

The TCR beta CDR3 regions were amplified from the RNA transcripts. The first round of RT-PCR for the TCR CDR3 was performed with the HTBI primer set and the Qiagen OneStep RT-PCR kit. Libraries were constructed in a second round of multiplex PCR, after which size selection and purification were performed. Libraries were sequenced paired-end with 100 bp reads on an Illumina HiSeq2000. The source study handled its data this way. Raw data were processed with SOAPnuke, discarding reads with adapters, uncalled bases, mean Phred below 15, or no exact constant-primer or identifier match. High-quality paired reads were merged using COPE v1.2.5, and each unique nucleotide sequence was defined as a clonotype. MiTCR v1.1 was used to align clonotypes to the IMGT TRBV, TRBD and TRBJ reference segments. Analysis was restricted to V-J combinations with a frequency above 0.0001, which covered roughly 99% of repertoires. A TCS score was defined as the ratio of F50 (clonal expansion) to E x V (chaos), with BLOSUM62-based TCRdist applied between CDR3 peptides within each V-J. Welch's t-statistics and random forest reduced 500 to 550 V-J features to 13, which were used in a naive Bayes classifier (R e1071). TCRdb trimmed the raw reads at Q25, called clones with MiXCR and kept productive beta chains. Entries that share a CDR3 protein sequence are merged under the most common genes and DNA. These V and J calls derive from TCRdb rather than the authors' analysis. In this sample the table shows around 300,000 distinct CDR3 sequences, less than 15% of which occur a single time. 6.5% to 10% of the sample is in the top ten clones.

A word on this clonotype: Its antigen specificity is not known. Base qualities are missing; no much larger clone stands one base away.

On the study overall, not on this receptor specifically: Ophthalmopathy was separated from stable hyperthyroidism by a 13 V-J signature model, with roughly 88% sensitivity and roughly 81% specificity obtained in cross-validation and 80%/75% obtained in testing. In validation, the model predicted progression to ophthalmopathy with around 71% sensitivity and roughly 75% specificity, a median of 6.5 months before onset. Most expanded thyroid clonotypes (frequency above 0.001) were also detected in blood, a finding suggesting that blood repertoires may reflect thyroid immune responses. Sample size was not statistically predetermined, and blinding of investigators to group allocation was not performed.

Input material: blood. This TCR derives from a woman in her twenties or thirties with Graves' hyperthyroidism that later progressed to Graves' ophthalmopathy. The chain is encoded by TRBV11-3 joined to TRBJ1-6; there is no confident call for the D gene. The bases read TGTGCCAGCAGCCTCATTTCTTCACCCCTCCACTTT. It codes for CASSLISSPLHF.